The entry below describes one T cell receptor (beta chain). This clonotype was seen repeatedly, ten times or more. It lacks a known antigen. Nothing much larger sits one base from this clone, and base qualities are not available. This entry belongs to a study of regulatory T cells in long-lasting Graves disease (TCRdb year 2021). A note on the overall study: Patients with newly diagnosed Graves' disease had been on antithyroid drugs for under 3 months. A total of roughly 35 samples underwent TCR sequencing: about 13 from persistent and around 20 from newly diagnosed Graves' disease patients. Peripheral blood TCR sequencing and RNA sequencing compared persistent Graves' disease patients with newly diagnosed Graves' disease patients. The study took place in China and was registered as a clinical trial. Results the study describes overall, beyond this receptor: Compared with newly diagnosed patients, persistent Graves' disease patients had lower TCR Shannon entropy and fewer highly expanded clones, which suggests clonal expansion. The authors noted that the small sample size was a limitation that may lower accuracy. Only peripheral blood was studied, because thyroid tissue, the primary lesion, was inaccessible. Sequencing and analysis were limited to the TCR beta chain. A larger number of public clonotypes was shared among persistent patients (around 2,700) than among newly diagnosed patients (approximately 930). Preferential use of TRBV28, TRBJ1-2 and TRBJ2-5 was observed in persistent disease, whereas TRBV20-1 and TRBJ2-1 were favored in newly diagnosed disease.

In the paper's terms, the time point label means: newly diagnosed GD, antithyroid drugs for less than 3 months. For both TCR sequencing and RNA sequencing, RNA was extracted from PBMCs using TRIzol. Graves' disease was diagnosed according to American Thyroid Association guidelines. Patients were recruited from an endocrinology department in Xi'an, China. Each patient gave approximately 9.7 milliliters of peripheral blood, collected in an EDTA anticoagulant tube. Ficoll Paque Plus density gradient separation was used to isolate PBMCs, and no additional T cell sorting was done. An Agilent 2100 Bioanalyzer and agarose gel were used to check RNA quality, while a NanoDrop 2000 measured RNA concentration. CDR1 MNHEY and CDR2 SVGAGI were looked up in the germline V gene. The junction shows trimming of 2 bases on V and 3 bases on J, plus 14 bases between the germline ends. The CDR3 contains 15 residues, cysteine and phenylalanine counted. The DNA shown is the 45-base CDR3, in frame from base 1.

The protocol used for the library was multiplex PCR. Sequencer: Illumina HiSeq 4000. iRepertoire HTBI primers and Arm-PCR amplification of CDR3 regions were used to construct TCR beta libraries. Gel purification was performed on PCR products prior to sequencing. In the authors' own workflow: Gene usage analysis of CDR3 amino acid clonotypes used the 60 to 80 TRBV and fewer than 15 TRBJ segments found across samples. COPE and FqMerger were used to merge filtered high-quality paired reads into contigs. BLAST was used to align contigs to the IMGT TRBV, TRBD and TRBJ reference genes, and CDR3 was defined following IMGT. Clonotypes above 0.1% frequency were classified as highly expanded clones. Shannon entropy served as the measure of repertoire diversity, while the Gini coefficient captured V-J evenness. Public clonotypes were defined as clonotypes shared by more than one individual. The public reads were quality trimmed at Q25 with fastp and then assembled into clones with MiXCR by TCRdb, keeping productive beta chains. Rows matching on CDR3 protein sequence are summarized as one entry with the most common DNA and genes. TCRdb, not the original authors, processed these V and J calls. Within this sample are around 460,000 distinct CDR3 sequences, with roughly 15% of them counted one time only. The top ten clones comprise around a sixth of the sample.

This sample was shared with a second study, whose subject was T cells in Graves' hyperthyroidism and ophthalmopathy. The second paper further reports: Stable Graves' hyperthyroidism was defined as the absence of progression to ophthalmopathy over 18 months of follow-up. Hyperthyroidism patients were aged 18 to 65 years and newly diagnosed, with disease duration of less than 2 months. Patients with uncontrolled infections, other autoimmune diseases, pregnancy or lactation were excluded. Diagnoses relied on clinical symptoms, serum thyroxine and TRAb, thyroid ultrasound and orbital computed tomography. The first round of RT-PCR for the TCR CDR3 was performed with the HTBI primer set and the Qiagen OneStep RT-PCR kit. Most expanded thyroid clonotypes (frequency above 0.001) were also detected in blood, a finding suggesting that blood repertoires may reflect thyroid immune responses. Ophthalmopathy was separated from stable hyperthyroidism by a 13 V-J signature model, with about 86% sensitivity and approximately 84% specificity obtained in cross-validation and 80%/75% obtained in testing. In validation, the model predicted progression to ophthalmopathy with approximately 71% sensitivity and around 72% specificity, a median of approximately 6.7 months before onset. A discovery cohort of approximately 100 patients, 43 with Graves' ophthalmopathy and 57 with stable Graves' hyperthyroidism, was used to find distinguishing TCR V-J signatures. An independent validation cohort of about 19 hyperthyroidism patients and 17 patients who later progressed to ophthalmopathy tested prospective prediction of ophthalmopathy. The 100 or so discovery patients were divided at random into training and test sets in a 7:3 ratio. In addition, the study compared T-cell repertoires in thyroid tissue and in blood from 6 or 7 Graves' hyperthyroidism patients. Once sampling was done, hyperthyroidism patients were given methimazole at a starting dose of 30 mg daily, whereas ophthalmopathy patients were given high-dose intravenous methylprednisolone. A second multiplex PCR round built the libraries, followed by size selection and purification. The libraries were sequenced on an Illumina HiSeq2000 using paired-end 100 bp reads. SOAPnuke was used to process the raw data, removing reads that contained adapters or uncalled bases, had a mean Phred below 15, or lacked an exact match to the constant primer or identifier. COPE v1.2.5 was used to merge the high-quality paired reads, and each unique nucleotide sequence was defined as a clonotype. MiTCR v1.1 was used to align the clonotypes against IMGT TRBV, TRBD and TRBJ reference segments. Analysis was restricted to V-J combinations with a frequency above 0.0001, which covered 98% to 99.2% of repertoires. A TCS score was defined as the ratio of F50 (clonal expansion) to E x V (chaos), with BLOSUM62-based TCRdist applied between CDR3 peptides within each V-J. Welch's t-statistics and random forest reduced roughly 530 V-J features to 10 to 15, which were used in a naive Bayes classifier (R e1071). No statistical method was used to set the sample size in advance, and investigators knew the group allocation. According to the paper, TCR Vbeta CDR3 sequencing was carried out on 135 peripheral blood samples, which came from approximately 43 ophthalmopathy, 75 or so hyperthyroidism and roughly 17 progressor patients.

The receptor was isolated from a woman between 50 and 59 years old with Graves disease. Donor details come from another sample of the same person, matched by shared clones. Sequencing used peripheral blood mononuclear cells (PBMCs), obtained at new diagnosis, from a patient treated with antithyroid drugs. Recombination connected TRBV6-5 to TRBJ2-7; no D gene is confidently identified. The encoded CDR3 is CASSYGAGWNYEQYF. The nucleotide sequence reads TGTGCCAGCAGTTACGGAGCAGGATGGAACTACGAGCAGTACTTC.